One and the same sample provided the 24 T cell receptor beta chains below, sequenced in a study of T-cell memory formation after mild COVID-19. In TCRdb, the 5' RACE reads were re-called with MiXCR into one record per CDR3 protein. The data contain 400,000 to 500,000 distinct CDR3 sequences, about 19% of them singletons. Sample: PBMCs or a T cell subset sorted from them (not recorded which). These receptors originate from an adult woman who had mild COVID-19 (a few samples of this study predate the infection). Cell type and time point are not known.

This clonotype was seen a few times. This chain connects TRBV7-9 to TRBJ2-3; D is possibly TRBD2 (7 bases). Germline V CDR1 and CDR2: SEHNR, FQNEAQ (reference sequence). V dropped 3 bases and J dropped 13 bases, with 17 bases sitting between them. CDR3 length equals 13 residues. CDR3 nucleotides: TGTGCCAGCAGCTTGGGCGGGGGCCCGGCAAAGTATTTT. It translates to CASSLGGGPAKYF.

The CDR3 reads CASSFSVGELFF. CDR3 DNA: TGTGCCAGCAGCTTCTCAGTCGGGGAGCTGTTTTTT. This rearrangement joins TRBV7-2 to TRBJ2-2; D uncertain. V lost 3 bases to trimming and J lost 7 bases, with 6 bases between them. This CDR3 region has 12 residues. The germline gives CDR1 SGHTA, CDR2 FQGNSA.

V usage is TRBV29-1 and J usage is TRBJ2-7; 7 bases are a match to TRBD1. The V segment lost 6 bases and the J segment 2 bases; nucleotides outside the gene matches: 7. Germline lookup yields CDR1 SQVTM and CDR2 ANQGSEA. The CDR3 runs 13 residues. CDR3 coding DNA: TGCAGCGTGCAAGGGACAGATACCTACGAGCAGTACTTC. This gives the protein CSVQGTDTYEQYF.

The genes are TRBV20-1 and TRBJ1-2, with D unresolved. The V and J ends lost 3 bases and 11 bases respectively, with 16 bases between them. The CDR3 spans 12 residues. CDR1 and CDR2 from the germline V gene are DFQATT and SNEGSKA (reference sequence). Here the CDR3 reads CSARPFDGGYTF. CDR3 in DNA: TGCAGTGCTAGGCCCTTCGATGGTGGGTACACCTTC.

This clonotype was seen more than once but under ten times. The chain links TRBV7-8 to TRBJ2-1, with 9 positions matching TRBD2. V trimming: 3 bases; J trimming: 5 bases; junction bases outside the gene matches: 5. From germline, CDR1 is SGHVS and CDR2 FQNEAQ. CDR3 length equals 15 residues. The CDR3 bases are TGTGCCAGCAGCTTGCGAGCGGGAGGAGACAATGAGCAGTTCTTC. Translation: CASSLRAGGDNEQFF. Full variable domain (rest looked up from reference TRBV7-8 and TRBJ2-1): GAGVSQSPRYKVAKRGQDVALRCDPISGHVSLFWYQQALGQGPEFLTYFQNEAQLDKSGLPSDRFFAERPEGSVSTLKIQRTQQEDSAVYLCASSLRAGGDNEQFFGPGTRLTVL.

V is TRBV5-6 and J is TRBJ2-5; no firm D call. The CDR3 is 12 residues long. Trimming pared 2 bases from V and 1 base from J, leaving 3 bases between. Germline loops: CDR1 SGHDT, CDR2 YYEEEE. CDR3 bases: TGTGCCAGCAGCTTCGGCCAAGAGACCCAGTACTTC. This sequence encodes CASSFGQETQYF.

This chain's CDR3 is CASSLGQREKLFF. In nucleotides, the CDR3 is TGTGCCAGCAGTTTAGGACAGAGAGAAAAACTGTTTTTT. This chain connects TRBV12-3 or TRBV12-4 to TRBJ1-4, with TRBD1 as a possible D gene (5 bases). The CDR3 length is 13 residues. Trimming took off 1 base at V and 8 bases at J, with 8 bases between the two ends.

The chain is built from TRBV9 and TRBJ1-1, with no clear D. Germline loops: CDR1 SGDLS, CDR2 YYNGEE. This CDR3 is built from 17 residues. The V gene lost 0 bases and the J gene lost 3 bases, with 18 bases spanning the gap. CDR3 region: CASSVDLSSLGDTEAFF. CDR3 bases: TGTGCCAGCAGCGTAGACCTCTCGAGCCTCGGTGACACTGAAGCTTTCTTT.

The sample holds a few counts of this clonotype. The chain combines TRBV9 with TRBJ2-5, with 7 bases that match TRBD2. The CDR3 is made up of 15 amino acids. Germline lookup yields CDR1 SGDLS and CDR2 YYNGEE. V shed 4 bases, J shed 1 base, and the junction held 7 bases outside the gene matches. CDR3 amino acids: CASSKEGLSQETQYF. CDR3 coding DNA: TGTGCCAGCAGCAAAGAGGGACTAAGCCAAGAGACCCAGTACTTC. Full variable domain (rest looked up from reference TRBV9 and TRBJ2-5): DSGVTQTPKHLITATGQRVTLRCSPRSGDLSVYWYQQSLDQGLQFLIQYYNGEERAKGNILERFSAQQFPDLHSELNLSSLELGDSALYFCASSKEGLSQETQYFGPGTRLLVL.

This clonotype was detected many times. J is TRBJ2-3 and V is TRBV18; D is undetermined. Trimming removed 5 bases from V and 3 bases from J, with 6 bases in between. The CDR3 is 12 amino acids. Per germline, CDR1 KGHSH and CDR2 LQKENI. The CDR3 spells CASSTRTDTQYF. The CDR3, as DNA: TGTGCCAGCTCAACGAGGACAGATACGCAGTATTTT.

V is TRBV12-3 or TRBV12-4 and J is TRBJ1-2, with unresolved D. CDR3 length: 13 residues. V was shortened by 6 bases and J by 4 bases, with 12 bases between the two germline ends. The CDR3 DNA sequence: TGTGCCAGCAGACTCCGGGATGGCTATGGCTACACCTTC. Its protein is CASRLRDGYGYTF.

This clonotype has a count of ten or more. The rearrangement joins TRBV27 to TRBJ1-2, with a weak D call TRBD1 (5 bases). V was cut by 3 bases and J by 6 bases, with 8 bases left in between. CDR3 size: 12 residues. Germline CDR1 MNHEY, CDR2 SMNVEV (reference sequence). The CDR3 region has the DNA TGTGCCAGCAGTTTGGGGGGTGATGGCTACACCTTC. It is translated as CASSLGGDGYTF.

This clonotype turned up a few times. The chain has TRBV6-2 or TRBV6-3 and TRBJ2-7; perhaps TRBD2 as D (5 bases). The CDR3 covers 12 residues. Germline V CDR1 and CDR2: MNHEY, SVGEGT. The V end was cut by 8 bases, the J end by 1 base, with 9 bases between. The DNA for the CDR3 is TGTGCCAGCGGTCCGGGATCCTACGAGCAGTACTTC. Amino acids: CASGPGSYEQYF.

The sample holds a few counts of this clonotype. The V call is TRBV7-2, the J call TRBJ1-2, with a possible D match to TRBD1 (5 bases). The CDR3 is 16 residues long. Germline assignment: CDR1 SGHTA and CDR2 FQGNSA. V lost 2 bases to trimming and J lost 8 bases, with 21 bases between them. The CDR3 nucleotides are TGTGCCAGCAGCTTAAAAGAGTGGGACCGCGAAGAAGGCTACACCTTC. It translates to CASSLKEWDREEGYTF.

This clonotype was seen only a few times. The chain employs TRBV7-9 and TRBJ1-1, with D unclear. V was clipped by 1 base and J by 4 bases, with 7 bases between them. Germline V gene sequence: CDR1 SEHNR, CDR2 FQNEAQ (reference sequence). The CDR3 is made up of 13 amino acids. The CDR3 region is CASSLDRLTEAFF. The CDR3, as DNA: TGTGCCAGCAGCTTAGATCGGCTCACTGAAGCTTTCTTT.

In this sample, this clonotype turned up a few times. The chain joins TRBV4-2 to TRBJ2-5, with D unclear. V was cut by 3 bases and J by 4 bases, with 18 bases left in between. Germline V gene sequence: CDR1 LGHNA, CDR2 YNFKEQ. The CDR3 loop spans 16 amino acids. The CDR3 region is CASSHSTPALGETQYF. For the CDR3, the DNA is TGTGCCAGCAGCCACTCGACCCCCGCGTTGGGAGAGACCCAGTACTTC.

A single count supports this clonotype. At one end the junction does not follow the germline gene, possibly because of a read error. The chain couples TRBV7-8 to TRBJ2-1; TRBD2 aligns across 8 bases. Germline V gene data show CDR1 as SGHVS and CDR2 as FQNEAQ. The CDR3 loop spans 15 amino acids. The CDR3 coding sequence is TGTGCCAGCAGCTTAGGCGGGAGGCTCTACAATGGGCAGTTCTTC. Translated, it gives CASSLGGRLYNGQFF.

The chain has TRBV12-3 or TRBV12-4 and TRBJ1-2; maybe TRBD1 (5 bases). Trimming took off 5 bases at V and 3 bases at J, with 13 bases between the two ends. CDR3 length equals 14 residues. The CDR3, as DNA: TGTGCCAGCAGTCCGGGACTAGGGCACTATGGCTACACCTTC. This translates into CASSPGLGHYGYTF.

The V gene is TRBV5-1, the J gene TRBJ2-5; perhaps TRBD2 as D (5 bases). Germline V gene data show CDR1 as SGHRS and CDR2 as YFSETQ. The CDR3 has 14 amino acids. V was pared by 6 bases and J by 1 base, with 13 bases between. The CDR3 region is CASTNPGGQETQYF. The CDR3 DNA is TGCGCCAGCACCAACCCTGGAGGCCAAGAGACCCAGTACTTC. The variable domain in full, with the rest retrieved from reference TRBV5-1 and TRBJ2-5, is KAGVTQTPRYLIKTRGQQVTLSCSPISGHRSVSWYQQTPGQGLQFLFEYFSETQRNKGNFPGRFSGRQFSNSRSEMNVSTLELGDSALYLCASTNPGGQETQYFGPGTRLLVL.

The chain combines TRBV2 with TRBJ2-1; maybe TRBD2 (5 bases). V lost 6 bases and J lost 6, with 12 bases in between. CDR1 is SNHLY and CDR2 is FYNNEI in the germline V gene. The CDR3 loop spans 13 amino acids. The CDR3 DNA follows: TGTGCCAGCAGACCTCCTAGCAGCAATGAGCAGTTCTTC. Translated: CASRPPSSNEQFF.

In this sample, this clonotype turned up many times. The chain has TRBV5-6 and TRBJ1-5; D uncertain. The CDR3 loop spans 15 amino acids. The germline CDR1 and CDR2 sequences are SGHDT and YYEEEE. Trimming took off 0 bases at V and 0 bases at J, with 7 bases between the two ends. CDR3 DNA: TGTGCCAGCAGCTTGGGACGATATAGCAATCAGCCCCAGCATTTT. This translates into CASSLGRYSNQPQHF.

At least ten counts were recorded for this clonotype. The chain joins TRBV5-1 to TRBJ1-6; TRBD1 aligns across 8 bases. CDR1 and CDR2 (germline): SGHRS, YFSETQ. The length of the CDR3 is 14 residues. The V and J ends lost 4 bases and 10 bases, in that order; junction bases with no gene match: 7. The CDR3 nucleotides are TGCGCCAGCAGCCCAGGACAGGGCGGGTCACCCCTCCACTTT. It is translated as CASSPGQGGSPLHF.

The DNA for the CDR3 is TGTGCCAGCAGCTTTGGAGCGGGATTGGAAAGAGGATCCATCTACGAGCAGTACTTC. Residues: CASSFGAGLERGSIYEQYF. The chain carries TRBV7-9 and TRBJ2-7; 7 bases map to TRBD2. Per germline, CDR1 SEHNR and CDR2 FQNEAQ (reference sequence). V lost 3 bases and J lost 3; bases outside the gene matches: 20. This CDR3 has 19 residues.

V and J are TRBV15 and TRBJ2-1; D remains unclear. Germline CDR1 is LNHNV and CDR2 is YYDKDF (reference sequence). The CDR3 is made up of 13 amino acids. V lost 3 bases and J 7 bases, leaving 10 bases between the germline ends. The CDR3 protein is CATSSRPWNEQFF. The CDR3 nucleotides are TGTGCCACCAGCAGCAGACCTTGGAATGAGCAGTTCTTC. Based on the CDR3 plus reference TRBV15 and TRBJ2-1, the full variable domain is DAMVIQNPRYQVTQFGKPVTLSCSQTLNHNVMYWYQQKSSQAPKLLFHYYDKDFNNEADTPDNFQSRRPNTSFCFLDIRSPGLGDTAMYLCATSSRPWNEQFFGPGTRLTVL.